This TCR beta chain was profiled in a study of T cells in Graves' hyperthyroidism and ophthalmopathy. The study left out patients who had uncontrolled infection, other autoimmune disease, pregnancy or lactation. Germline V gives CDR1 LGHDT, CDR2 YNNKEL (reference sequence). This CDR3 spans 14 amino acids. Trimming removed 2 bases from V and 4 bases from J, with 11 bases in between. It was RNA transcripts that yielded the amplified TCR beta CDR3 regions. First-round RT-PCR with HTBI primers amplified the TCR CDR3 region. A single record per CDR3 protein comes from TCRdb applying MiXCR to the multiplex PCR reads. The data hold 380,000 or so distinct CDR3 sequences, with roughly 13% observed a single time.

This chain connects TRBV3-1 to TRBJ1-2, with D perhaps matching TRBD1 (6 bases). The clonotype originates from a woman aged 25-40 years with Graves' hyperthyroidism. Sequenced sample: blood. CDR3 region: CASSQNRVSYGYTF. The CDR3, as DNA: TGTGCCAGCAGCCAAAACAGGGTCTCCTATGGCTACACCTTC.